This entry concerns a single T cell receptor beta chain. These data are taken from a study of blood T cell repertoires in COVID-19. At the level of the study: The cDNA or gDNA used as material had been derived from T cells, B-cell-depleted T cells, or PBMCs.

Using immunoSEQ multiplex PCR, the repertoire was profiled, and TCRdb retains in-frame clones only, with some absent. Among about 99,000 clones listed, about 90% were seen once. The sample comprised peripheral blood. The receptor was isolated from a human donor in a cohort sampled during active COVID-19.

The chain's CDR3 is CASSLDRAEQYF. In nucleotides, the CDR3 is TGTGCCAGCAGCTTAGACAGGGCTGAGCAGTACTTC. The chain uses TRBV13 and TRBJ2-7; the D gene is possibly TRBD1 (6 bases). CDR1 PRHDT and CDR2 FYEKMQ come from the germline V gene (reference sequence). V was clipped by 1 base and J by 7 bases, with 8 bases between them. CDR3 length: 12 amino acids.